Following are 30 T cell receptor beta chains from one sample sequenced in a study of early T cells in non-severe SARS-CoV-2 infection. In TCRdb, the 5' RACE reads were re-called with MiXCR into one record per CDR3 protein. The table lists some 52,000 distinct CDR3 sequences, around 8% of them singletons. The specimen sequenced was whole blood. These TCRs come from an adult who was a healthcare worker with PCR-confirmed SARS-CoV-2 infection or an uninfected control (not recorded which).

This clonotype was found many times. The chain carries TRBV29-1 and TRBJ2-7; D may be TRBD1 (6 bases). This CDR3 has 13 residues. Trimming took 8 bases from V and 0 from J, leaving 14 bases between them. Germline values: CDR1 SQVTM, CDR2 ANQGSEA. The CDR3: CSYGQTSSYEQYF. The CDR3 bases are TGCAGCTATGGACAGACCAGCTCCTACGAGCAGTACTTC.

This clonotype was seen only a few times. The chain links TRBV11-1 to TRBJ2-3, with D maybe TRBD1 (6 bases). The length of the CDR3 is 15 residues. Per the germline V gene, CDR1 is SGHAT and CDR2 is FQDESV (reference sequence). Trimming shortened V by 5 bases and J by 0 bases, and 12 bases separated the two germline ends. CDR3 region: CASSRPRGSTDTQYF. The DNA for the CDR3 is TGTGCCAGCAGCCGTCCCAGGGGAAGCACAGATACGCAGTATTTT.

This clonotype was recorded at least ten times. The V gene is TRBV4-3, the J gene TRBJ2-3, with 8 bases aligning to TRBD2. The germline V gene has CDR1 LGHNA and CDR2 YSLEER. Trimming cost V 2 bases and J 3 bases; bases outside gene matches: 1. The CDR3 contains 14 residues. Here the CDR3 reads CASSQSGSTDTQYF. In DNA form, the CDR3 reads TGCGCCAGCAGCCAAAGCGGGAGTACAGATACGCAGTATTTT.

This clonotype was observed a few times. This chain links TRBV7-2 with TRBJ2-7; D is unclear. This CDR3 contains 13 residues. V was trimmed by 0 bases and J by 2 bases, leaving 5 bases between them. The germline V gene encodes CDR1 SGHTA and CDR2 FQGNSA. The DNA of the CDR3 is TGTGCCAGCAGCTTAGCGATCACCTACGAGCAGTACTTC. Protein product: CASSLAITYEQYF.

This clonotype was seen a handful of times. The V and J genes are TRBV5-1 and TRBJ1-2; 8 bases fit TRBD1. CDR3 length: 15 residues. Germline V gene sequence: CDR1 SGHRS, CDR2 YFSETQ. V trimming: 0 bases; J trimming: 3 bases; junction bases outside the gene matches: 4. The CDR3 sequence: CASSLEGQDHYGYTF. CDR3 coding DNA: TGCGCCAGCAGCTTGGAGGGACAGGATCACTATGGCTACACCTTC.

This clonotype showed up many times. V and J are TRBV7-9 and TRBJ2-7; no firm D call. Germline V CDR1 and CDR2: SEHNR, FQNEAQ (reference sequence). The CDR3 covers 12 residues. Trimming shortened V by 2 bases and J by 2 bases, and 4 bases separated the two germline ends. The CDR3 DNA follows: TGTGCCAGCAGCTTAAGGGCCTACGAGCAGTACTTC. It translates to CASSLRAYEQYF.

This clonotype has a count of ten or more. The J gene is TRBJ2-5, the V gene TRBV18; 7 nucleotides align to TRBD2. The J segment lost 2 bases and the V segment lost 8 bases, leaving 5 bases of the junction unmatched. The germline gives CDR1 KGHSH, CDR2 LQKENI. This CDR3 spans 13 amino acids. The CDR3 DNA sequence: TGTGCCAGCAGCCCGGGACTACAAGAGACCCAGTACTTC. This gives the protein CASSPGLQETQYF.

This clonotype was detected a few times. This sequence joins TRBV5-6 and TRBJ2-6, with 7 bases identical to TRBD1. V trimming: 4 bases; J trimming: 1 base; junction bases outside the gene matches: 2. Germline loops: CDR1 SGHDT, CDR2 YYEEEE. CDR3 length: 15 amino acids. CDR3 nucleotides: TGTGCCAGCAGCGCGACAGGGTCTGGGGCCAACGTCCTGACTTTC. Translated, it gives CASSATGSGANVLTF.

This clonotype has a count of ten or more. CDR3 bases: TGTGCCAGCAGCGCTCGGACAGGGGTCTATGGCTACACCTTC. It is translated as CASSARTGVYGYTF. V usage is TRBV9 and J usage is TRBJ1-2, with TRBD1 identical over 9 bases. The CDR3 extends over 14 amino acids. Germline V gene lookup returns CDR1 SGDLS and CDR2 YYNGEE. V shed 3 bases and J 4 bases; nucleotides not matched to a gene: 4.

The genes are TRBV12-3 or TRBV12-4 and TRBJ2-5; TRBD2 might be the D (6 bases). This CDR3 is 14 amino acids long. V lost 3 bases, J lost 5 bases, and 13 bases lay in between. The CDR3 coding sequence is TGTGCCAGCAGTTTTTTGGGAGGAGGCGAGACCCAGTACTTC. Translated: CASSFLGGGETQYF.

This clonotype was found a few times. The chain uses TRBV12-3 or TRBV12-4 and TRBJ1-6; a possible D gene is TRBD1 (6 bases). The CDR3 is 16 residues long. Trimming removed 3 bases at V and 4 bases at J, with 13 bases between. The CDR3 spells CASSLWGQGYNSPLHF. The CDR3 DNA sequence: TGTGCCAGCAGTTTGTGGGGTCAGGGGTATAATTCACCCCTCCACTTT.

The chain combines TRBV6-2 or TRBV6-3 with TRBJ2-1; weak D call: TRBD1 (6 bases). CDR3 size: 15 residues. The V end was cut by 1 base, the J end by 0 bases, with 7 bases between. Germline values: CDR1 MNHEY, CDR2 SVGEGT. Here the CDR3 reads CASSYYRVSYNEQFF. The CDR3 nucleotides are TGTGCCAGCAGTTACTACAGGGTCTCCTACAATGAGCAGTTCTTC.

The V call is TRBV28, the J call TRBJ2-5; D is possibly TRBD1 or TRBD2 (5 bases each). Germline CDR1 and CDR2: MDHEN and SYDVKM. V was shortened by 3 bases and J by 5 bases, with 10 bases between the two germline ends. This CDR3 is 13 amino acids long. The CDR3 region has the DNA TGTGCCAGCAGTTTGCCCAGGGAGGAGACCCAGTACTTC. Residues: CASSLPREETQYF.

This clonotype was seen at least ten times. The rearrangement uses TRBV4-2 and TRBJ2-5; tentative D call: TRBD1 (6 bases). The CDR3 length is 13 residues. Trimming stripped 2 bases from V and 4 bases from J, with 8 bases between. Germline CDR1 is LGHNA and CDR2 is YNFKEQ. Here the CDR3 reads CASSQSRGETQYF. In DNA, the CDR3 is TGTGCCAGCAGCCAATCCAGGGGAGAGACCCAGTACTTC.

This clonotype was counted between two and nine times. The V and J genes are TRBV28 and TRBJ1-3; D is undetermined. Germline CDR1 reads MDHEN; CDR2 reads SYDVKM. V was cut by 5 bases and J by 3 bases, with 11 bases left in between. The CDR3 extends over 14 amino acids. The CDR3 loop reads CASSTESNGNTIYF. CDR3 nucleotide sequence: TGTGCCAGCAGTACAGAGAGTAATGGAAACACCATATATTTT.

This clonotype was picked up many times. This chain links TRBV6-6 with TRBJ1-2; the D is unclear. CDR1 and CDR2 from the germline V gene are MNHNY and SVGAGI (reference sequence). V dropped 6 bases and J dropped 0 bases, with 11 bases sitting between them. This CDR3 is 14 amino acids long. In DNA, the CDR3 is TGTGCCAGCAGCAGCCGGGAGTCTAACTATGGCTACACCTTC. Amino acid sequence: CASSSRESNYGYTF.

The chain carries TRBV7-6 and TRBJ2-7, with D perhaps matching TRBD2 (5 bases). Trimming stripped 5 bases from V and 1 base from J, with 12 bases between. Germline V CDR1 and CDR2: SGHVS, FNYEAQ. This CDR3 comprises 14 residues. The CDR3 nucleotides read TGTGCCAGCAGCCCGGGTCGAGGGTCCTACGAGCAGTACTTC. It specifies CASSPGRGSYEQYF.

V is TRBV28 and J is TRBJ1-6; perhaps TRBD1 as D (6 bases). V lost 6 bases to trimming and J lost 0 bases, with 15 bases between them. The CDR3 has 17 residues. CDR1 and CDR2 from the germline V gene are MDHEN and SYDVKM. CDR3 amino acids: CASSTDSPSSYNSPLHF. DNA for the CDR3: TGTGCCAGCAGCACGGACAGCCCAAGCTCCTATAATTCACCCCTCCACTTT.

The gene calls are TRBV2 and TRBJ2-2; tentative D call: TRBD2 (5 bases). There are 14 residues in the CDR3. Germline CDR1 reads SNHLY; CDR2 reads FYNNEI. V was cut by 6 bases and J by 6 bases, with 14 bases left in between. In DNA, the CDR3 is TGTGCCAGCAGCGTAAAGCTAGCCGCCGGGGAGCTGTTTTTT. This codes for CASSVKLAAGELFF.

This clonotype appeared many times. V and J are TRBV9 and TRBJ2-2; D unclear. Trimming stripped 4 bases from V and 5 bases from J, with 6 bases between. This CDR3 has 12 amino acids. Germline V gene sequence: CDR1 SGDLS, CDR2 YYNGEE. CDR3 nucleotide sequence: TGTGCCAGCAGCCCCTGGACCGGGGAGCTGTTTTTT. Amino acids: CASSPWTGELFF.

The V call is TRBV5-4, the J call TRBJ2-2, with D perhaps being TRBD1 or TRBD2 (6 bases each). Trimming shortened V by 4 bases and J by 7 bases, and 20 bases separated the two germline ends. Germline V gene data show CDR1 as SGHNT and CDR2 as YYREEE (reference sequence). The CDR3 runs to 16 residues. CDR3 nucleotides: TGTGCCAGCAGCGGTGGGGTGTCGGGGGCCGGCGGGGAGCTGTTTTTT. Residues: CASSGGVSGAGGELFF.

This clonotype occurred a few times. This sequence joins TRBV6-5 and TRBJ2-7, with TRBD1 matching 9 bases. Germline V lookup: CDR1 MNHEY, CDR2 SVGAGI. The CDR3 sequence is 17 residues long. V shed 6 bases, J shed 0 bases, and the junction held 12 bases outside the gene matches. The CDR3 DNA sequence: TGTGCCAGCAGACAGGGGGCTCTACGAGGGCTCTCCTACGAGCAGTACTTC. Protein sequence: CASRQGALRGLSYEQYF.

This clonotype was detected a few times. This chain joins TRBV12-3 or TRBV12-4 and TRBJ1-5; D uncertain. The CDR3 sequence is 15 residues long. Trimming shortened V by 5 bases and J by 2 bases, and 13 bases separated the two germline ends. The CDR3 DNA is TGTGCCAGCAGTCTTACATCTGCGGGCAATCAGCCCCAGCATTTT. Translating it yields CASSLTSAGNQPQHF.

This clonotype appeared a few times. The rearrangement links TRBV7-9 to TRBJ2-7, with D tentatively TRBD2 (6 bases). Trimming pared 7 bases from V and 5 bases from J, leaving 15 bases between. The CDR3 consists of 13 residues. Germline V gene lookup returns CDR1 SEHNR and CDR2 FQNEAQ (reference sequence). CDR3 sequence reads: CASTRDSPDEQYF. The DNA for the CDR3 is TGTGCCAGCACCAGGGACTCCCCTGACGAGCAGTACTTC.

This clonotype came up many times. The chain carries TRBV20-1 and TRBJ2-7; 9 bases are shared with TRBD2. V was pared by 1 base and J by 2 bases, with 0 bases of the junction left unmatched. CDR1 and CDR2 (germline): DFQATT, SNEGSKA (reference sequence). CDR3 size: 13 residues. The CDR3 is CSARGLAAYEQYF. The CDR3 region has the DNA TGCAGTGCTAGAGGACTAGCGGCCTACGAGCAGTACTTC.

CDR3 region: CASSTAQETQYF. The CDR3 region has the DNA TGTGCCAGCAGTACCGCTCAAGAGACCCAGTACTTC. The chain links TRBV6-6 to TRBJ2-5; D is ambiguous. Germline CDR1 reads MNHNY; CDR2 reads SVGAGI (reference sequence). The CDR3 has 12 residues. Trimming left V 5 bases short and J 2 bases short, with 6 bases between.

This clonotype was picked up many times. In nucleotides, the CDR3 is TGTGCCAGCAGCTGGAGCGGGGGGAGCACAGATACGCAGTATTTT. This codes for CASSWSGGSTDTQYF. The chain joins TRBV11-2 to TRBJ2-3, with 9 bases aligning to TRBD2. The CDR3 length is 15 residues. Trimming removed 4 bases from V and 0 bases from J; junction bases left unmatched: 2. CDR1 and CDR2 (germline): SGHAT, FQNNGV.

The gene calls are TRBV9 and TRBJ2-7; weak D call: TRBD1 (7 bases). Germline CDR1 and CDR2: SGDLS and YYNGEE. Deletions cut 4 bases from V and 2 bases from J, with 19 bases between. This CDR3 spans 16 amino acids. CDR3 in amino acids: CASSPEEGAATYEQYF. The DNA of the CDR3 is TGTGCCAGCAGCCCAGAGGAGGGGGCGGCCACCTACGAGCAGTACTTC.

This clonotype was counted many times. The chain carries TRBV7-2 and TRBJ1-4, with a weak D call TRBD1 (5 bases). The CDR3 spans 14 residues. Deletions cut 5 bases from V and 4 bases from J, with 11 bases between. Germline assignment: CDR1 SGHTA and CDR2 FQGNSA. CDR3 in amino acids: CASSRRGRNEKLFF. The CDR3 bases are TGTGCCAGCAGCCGGAGGGGTCGTAATGAAAAACTGTTTTTT.

This clonotype was counted between two and nine times. The V gene is TRBV6-4, the J gene TRBJ2-1; 11 nucleotides line up with TRBD2. There are 14 residues in the CDR3. Per the germline V gene, CDR1 is MRHNA and CDR2 is SNTAGT. Germline trimming cut 8 bases from V and 7 bases from J; bases unmatched to any gene: 7. CDR3 sequence reads: CASAVAGGRNEQFF. CDR3 DNA: TGTGCCAGCGCCGTAGCGGGAGGGCGAAATGAGCAGTTCTTC.